The source of this TCR beta chain is a study of Graves' ophthalmopathy and Graves' hyperthyroidism. Study overall: Peripheral blood samples were taken at initial diagnosis, before any treatment.

A remark on this clonotype: The target antigen is unknown. Being one base from a much bigger clone, this may be a read error.

Amplified TCR beta CDR3 regions were obtained using RNA transcripts as template. The workflow started with a first-round RT-PCR run with HTBI primers and then moved on to a second-round multiplex PCR. A single record per CDR3 protein comes from TCRdb applying MiXCR to the multiplex PCR reads. This table has 350,000 or so distinct CDR3 sequences, about a sixth appearing once. Per the germline V gene, CDR1 is LNHDA and CDR2 is SQIVND (reference sequence). The CDR3 has 12 residues. The germline V and J ends were trimmed by 7 bases and 7 bases, with 13 bases remaining between them. Whole-study findings and limits: Ophthalmopathy could be told apart from stable hyperthyroidism by a 13-signature model (87.88% sensitivity, around 80% specificity).

Certain patients, namely those with other autoimmune diseases, uncontrolled infections, pregnancy or lactation, were excluded. Sequenced: peripheral blood. The clonotype was recovered from an adult man with Graves' ophthalmopathy. The chain couples TRBV19 to TRBJ1-1; no definite D call. The CDR3 region is CASNIDLGEAFF. The DNA for the CDR3 is TGTGCCAGTAATATTGATCTAGGTGAAGCTTTCTTT.